This T cell receptor beta chain was retrieved from a study of blood T cell repertoires in COVID-19. Study-wide context: PBMCs, B-cell-depleted T cells, or T cells provided the cDNA or gDNA that made up the material.

CDR3 length: 16 residues. The trim removed 1 base at V and 3 bases at J, leaving 6 bases unmatched. CDR1 SGHNT and CDR2 YYREEE come from the germline V gene (reference sequence). Original analysis: Estimation of nucleated cell counts relied on the amplification of reference gene primers. Only in-frame clones appear in the TCRdb table, and some are missing; sequencing was by immunoSEQ multiplex PCR. From that table come the V and J calls and clone size; the DNA was used to work out D and trimming. Among more than 150,000 clones listed, approximately 86% were seen once. The source material was peripheral blood. V gene TRBV5-4 combines with J gene TRBJ2-2; 7 bases line up with TRBD2. This clonotype was obtained from a man in his 60s with acute or convalescent COVID-19. The CDR3 reads CASSLREGIDTGELFF. The CDR3 bases are TGTGCCAGCAGCTTGAGGGAGGGAATTGACACCGGGGAGCTGTTTTTT.